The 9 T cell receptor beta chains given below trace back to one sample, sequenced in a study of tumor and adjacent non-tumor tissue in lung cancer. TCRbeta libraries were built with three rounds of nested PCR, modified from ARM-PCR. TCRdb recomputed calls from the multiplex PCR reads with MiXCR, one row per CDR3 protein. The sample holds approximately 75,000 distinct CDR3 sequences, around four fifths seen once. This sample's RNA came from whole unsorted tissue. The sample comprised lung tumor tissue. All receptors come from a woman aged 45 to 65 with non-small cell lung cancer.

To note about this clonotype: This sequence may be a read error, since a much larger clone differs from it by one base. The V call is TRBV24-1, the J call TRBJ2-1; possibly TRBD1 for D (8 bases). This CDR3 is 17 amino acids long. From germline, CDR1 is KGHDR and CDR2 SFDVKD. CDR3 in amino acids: CATSIPGQGTGDYEQSF. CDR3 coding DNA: TGTGCCACCAGTATTCCCGGACAGGGTACGGGGGACTATGAGCAGTCCTTC.

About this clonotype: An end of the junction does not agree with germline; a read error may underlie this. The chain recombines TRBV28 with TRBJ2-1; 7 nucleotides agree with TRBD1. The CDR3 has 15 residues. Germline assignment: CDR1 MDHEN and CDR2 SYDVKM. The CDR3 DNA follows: TGTACCAGCAGGCCCGGACAGGACTTCTACAATGAGCAGTTCTTC. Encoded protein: CTSRPGQDFYNEQFF.

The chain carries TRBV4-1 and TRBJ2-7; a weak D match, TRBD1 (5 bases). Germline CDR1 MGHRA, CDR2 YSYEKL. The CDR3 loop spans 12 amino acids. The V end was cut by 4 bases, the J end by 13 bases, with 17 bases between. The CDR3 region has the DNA TGCGCCAGCAGCCGAACAGGCTACGAGGAATACTTC. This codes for CASSRTGYEEYF.

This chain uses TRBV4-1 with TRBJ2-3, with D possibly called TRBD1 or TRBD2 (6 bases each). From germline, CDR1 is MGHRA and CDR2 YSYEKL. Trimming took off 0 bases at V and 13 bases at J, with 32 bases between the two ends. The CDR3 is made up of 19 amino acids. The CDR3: CASSQEEGDAEGSIDMKYF. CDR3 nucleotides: TGCGCCAGCAGCCAAGAAGAGGGGGATGCGGAGGGGAGCATAGATATGAAGTATTTT.

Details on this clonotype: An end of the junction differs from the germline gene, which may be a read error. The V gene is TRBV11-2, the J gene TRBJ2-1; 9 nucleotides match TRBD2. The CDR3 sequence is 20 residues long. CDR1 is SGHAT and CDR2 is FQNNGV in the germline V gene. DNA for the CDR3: TGTGCTAGCAGCTTGTTCTGGTCTCTAGCGGGATTAAGAACCTACAATGAGCGATTCTTC. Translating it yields CASSLFWSLAGLRTYNERFF.

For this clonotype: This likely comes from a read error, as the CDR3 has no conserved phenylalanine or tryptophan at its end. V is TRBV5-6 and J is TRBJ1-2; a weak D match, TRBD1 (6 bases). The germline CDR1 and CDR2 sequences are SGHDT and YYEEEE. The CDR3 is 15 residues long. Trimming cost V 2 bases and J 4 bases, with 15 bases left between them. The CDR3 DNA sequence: TGTGCCAGCAGCTTTGGCATGGGACATGGCTATGGCTACACCTTA. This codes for CASSFGMGHGYGYTL.

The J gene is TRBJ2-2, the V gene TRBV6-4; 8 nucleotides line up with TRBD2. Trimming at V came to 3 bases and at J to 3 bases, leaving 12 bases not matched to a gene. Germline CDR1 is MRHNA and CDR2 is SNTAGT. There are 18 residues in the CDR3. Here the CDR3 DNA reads TGTGCCAGCAGTGATGCGTCTAGCGGGCATATCGACACCGGGGAGCTGTTTTTT. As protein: CASSDASSGHIDTGELFF.

CDR3 nucleotide sequence: TGTGCCAGTACTCCGGGCCCCCAGGCCGGAAAACTGTTTTTT. This encodes CASTPGPQAGKLFF. The chain employs TRBV6-6 and TRBJ1-4, with D hard to call. The germline V gene has CDR1 MNHNY and CDR2 SVGAGI (reference sequence). This CDR3 region has 14 residues. V dropped 9 bases and J dropped 10 bases, with 21 bases sitting between them.

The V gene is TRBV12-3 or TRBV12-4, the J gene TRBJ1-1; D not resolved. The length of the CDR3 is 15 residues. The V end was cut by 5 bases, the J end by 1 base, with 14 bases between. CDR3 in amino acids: CASSLRQEQNTEAFF. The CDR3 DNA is TGTGCCAGCAGTCTCCGACAAGAGCAGAACACTGAAGCTTTCTTT.